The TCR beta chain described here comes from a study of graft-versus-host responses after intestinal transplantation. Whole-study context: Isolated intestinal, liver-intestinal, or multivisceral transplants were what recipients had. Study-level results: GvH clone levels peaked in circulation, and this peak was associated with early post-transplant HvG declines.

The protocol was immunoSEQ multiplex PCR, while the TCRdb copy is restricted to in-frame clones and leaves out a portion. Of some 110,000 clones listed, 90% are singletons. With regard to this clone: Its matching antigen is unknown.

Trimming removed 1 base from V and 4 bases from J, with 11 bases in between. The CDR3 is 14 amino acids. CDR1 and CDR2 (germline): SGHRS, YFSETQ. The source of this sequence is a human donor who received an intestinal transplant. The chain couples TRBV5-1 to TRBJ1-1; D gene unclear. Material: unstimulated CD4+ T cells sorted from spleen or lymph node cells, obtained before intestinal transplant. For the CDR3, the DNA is TGCGCCAGCAGCTTGACCACCGGGGTCACTGAAGCTTTCTTT. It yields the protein CASSLTTGVTEAFF.